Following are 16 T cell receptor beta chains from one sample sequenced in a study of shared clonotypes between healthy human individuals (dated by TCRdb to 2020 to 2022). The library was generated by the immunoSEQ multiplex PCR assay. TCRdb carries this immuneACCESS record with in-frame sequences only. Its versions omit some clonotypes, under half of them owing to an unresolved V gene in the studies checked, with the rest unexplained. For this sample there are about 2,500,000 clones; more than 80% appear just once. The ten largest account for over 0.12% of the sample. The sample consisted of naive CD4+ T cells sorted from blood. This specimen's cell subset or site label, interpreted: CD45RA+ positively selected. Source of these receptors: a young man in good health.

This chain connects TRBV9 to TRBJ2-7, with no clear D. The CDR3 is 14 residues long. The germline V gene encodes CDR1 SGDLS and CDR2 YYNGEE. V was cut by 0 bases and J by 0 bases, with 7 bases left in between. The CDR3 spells CASSVAANSYEQYF. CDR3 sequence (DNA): TGTGCCAGCAGCGTAGCAGCCAACTCCTACGAGCAGTACTTC.

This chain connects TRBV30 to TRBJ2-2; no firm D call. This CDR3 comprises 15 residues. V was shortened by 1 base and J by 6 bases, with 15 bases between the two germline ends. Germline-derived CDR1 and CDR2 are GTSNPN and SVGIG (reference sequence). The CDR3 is CAWSDRPAGAGELFF. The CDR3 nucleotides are TGTGCCTGGAGTGACCGACCGGCCGGTGCCGGGGAGCTGTTTTTT.

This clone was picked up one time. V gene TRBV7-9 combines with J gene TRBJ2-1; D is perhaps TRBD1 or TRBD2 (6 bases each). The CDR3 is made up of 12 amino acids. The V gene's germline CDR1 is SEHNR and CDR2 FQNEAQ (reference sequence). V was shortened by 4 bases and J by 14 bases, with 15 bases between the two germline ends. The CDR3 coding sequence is TGTGCCAGCAGCTACCCGGGGGCCCCGAAGTTCTTC. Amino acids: CASSYPGAPKFF.

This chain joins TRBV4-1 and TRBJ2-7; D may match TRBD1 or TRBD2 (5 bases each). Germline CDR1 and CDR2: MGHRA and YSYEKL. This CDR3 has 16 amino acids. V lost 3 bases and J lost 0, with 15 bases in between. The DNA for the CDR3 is TGCGCCAGCAGCCATTTACCGGGACGGAGCTCCTACGAGCAGTACTTC. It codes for CASSHLPGRSSYEQYF.

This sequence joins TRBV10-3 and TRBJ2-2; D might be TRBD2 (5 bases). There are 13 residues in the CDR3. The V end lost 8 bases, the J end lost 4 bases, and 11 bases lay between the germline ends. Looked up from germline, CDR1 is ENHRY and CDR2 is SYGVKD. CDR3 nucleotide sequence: TGTGCCATCTCGAGGGAAGTCACCGGGGAGCTGTTTTTT. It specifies CAISREVTGELFF.

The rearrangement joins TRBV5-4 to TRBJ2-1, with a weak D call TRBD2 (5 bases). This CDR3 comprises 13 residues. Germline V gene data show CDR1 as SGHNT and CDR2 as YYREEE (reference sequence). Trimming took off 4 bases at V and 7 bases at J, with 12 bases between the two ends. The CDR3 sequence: CASSTGLGNEQFF. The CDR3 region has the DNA TGTGCCAGCAGCACCGGACTGGGGAATGAGCAGTTCTTC.

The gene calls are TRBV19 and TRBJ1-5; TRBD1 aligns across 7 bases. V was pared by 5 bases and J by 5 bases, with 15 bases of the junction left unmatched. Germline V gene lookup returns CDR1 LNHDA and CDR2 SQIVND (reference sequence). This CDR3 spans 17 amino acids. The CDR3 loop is CASSPPRARGSYQPQHF. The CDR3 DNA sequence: TGTGCCAGTAGTCCCCCCCGGGCCAGGGGGAGCTATCAGCCCCAGCATTTT.

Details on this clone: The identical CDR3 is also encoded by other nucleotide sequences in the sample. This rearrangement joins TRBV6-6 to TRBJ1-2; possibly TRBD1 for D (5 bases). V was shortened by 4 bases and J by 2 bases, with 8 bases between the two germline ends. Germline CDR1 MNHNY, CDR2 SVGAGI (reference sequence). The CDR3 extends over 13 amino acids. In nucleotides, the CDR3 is TGTGCCAGCAGTTTTGGGGGGAACTATGGCTACACCTTC. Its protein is CASSFGGNYGYTF.

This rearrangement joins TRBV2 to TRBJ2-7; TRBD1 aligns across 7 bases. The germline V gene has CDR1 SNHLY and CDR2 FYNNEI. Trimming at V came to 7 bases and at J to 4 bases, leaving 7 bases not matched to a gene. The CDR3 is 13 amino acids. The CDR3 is CASKNDRAYEQYF. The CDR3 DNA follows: TGTGCCAGCAAGAACGACAGGGCGTACGAGCAGTACTTC.

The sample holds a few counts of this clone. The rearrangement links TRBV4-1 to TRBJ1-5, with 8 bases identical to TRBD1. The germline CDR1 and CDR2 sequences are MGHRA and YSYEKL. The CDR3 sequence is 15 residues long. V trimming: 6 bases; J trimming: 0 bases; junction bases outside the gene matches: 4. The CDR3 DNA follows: TGCGCCAGCAGACAGGGGGGCGATAGCAATCAGCCCCAGCATTTT. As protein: CASRQGGDSNQPQHF.

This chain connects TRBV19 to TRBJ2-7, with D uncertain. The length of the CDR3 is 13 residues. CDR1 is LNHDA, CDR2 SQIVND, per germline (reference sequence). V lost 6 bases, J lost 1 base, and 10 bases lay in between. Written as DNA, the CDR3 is TGTGCCAGTAGCCATACGACTTCCTACGAGCAGTACTTC. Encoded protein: CASSHTTSYEQYF.

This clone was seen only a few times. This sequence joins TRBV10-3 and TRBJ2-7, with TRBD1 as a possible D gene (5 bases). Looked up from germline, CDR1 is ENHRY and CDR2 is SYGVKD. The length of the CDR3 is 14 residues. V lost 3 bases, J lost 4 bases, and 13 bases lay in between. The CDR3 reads CAISDLDIQYEQYF. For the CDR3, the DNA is TGTGCCATCAGTGATTTGGACATACAGTACGAGCAGTACTTC.

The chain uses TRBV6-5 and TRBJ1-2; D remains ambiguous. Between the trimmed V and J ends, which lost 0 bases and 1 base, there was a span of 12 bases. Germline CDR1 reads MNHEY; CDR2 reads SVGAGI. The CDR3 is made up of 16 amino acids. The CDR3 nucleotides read TGTGCCAGCAGTTACTCGGACCGAAGGCTTAACTATGGCTACACCTTC. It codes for CASSYSDRRLNYGYTF.

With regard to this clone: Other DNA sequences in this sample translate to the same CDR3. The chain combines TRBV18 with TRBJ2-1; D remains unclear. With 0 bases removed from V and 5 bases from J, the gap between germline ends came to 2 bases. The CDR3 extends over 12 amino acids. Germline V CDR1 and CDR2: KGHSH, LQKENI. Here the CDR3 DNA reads TGTGCCAGCTCACCACCGCACAATGAGCAGTTCTTC. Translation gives CASSPPHNEQFF.

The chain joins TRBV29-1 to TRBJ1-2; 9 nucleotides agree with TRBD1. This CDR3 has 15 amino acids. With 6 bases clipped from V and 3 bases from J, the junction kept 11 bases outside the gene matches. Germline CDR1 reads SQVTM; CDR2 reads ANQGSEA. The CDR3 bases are TGCAGCGTCCGTCCCCTCACAGGGGGCGACTATGGCTACACCTTC. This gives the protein CSVRPLTGGDYGYTF.

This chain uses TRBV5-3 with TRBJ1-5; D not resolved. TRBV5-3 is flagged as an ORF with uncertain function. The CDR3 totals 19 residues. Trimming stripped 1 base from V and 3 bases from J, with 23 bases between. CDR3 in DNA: TGTGCCAGAAGCTTGATGTGTCTGTCTCCACACAGACCCAATCAGCCCCAGCATTTT. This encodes CARSLMCLSPHRPNQPQHF.